These T cell receptor beta chains were read from a single sample in a study of response to subunit inactivated influenza vaccine. TCRdb analysed the RT-PCR reads with MiXCR anew, one entry per CDR3 protein. The sample holds about 520,000 distinct CDR3 sequences, less than 7.5% seen once. The source was PBMCs from blood, collected 23 to 25 months after vaccination. The source of these receptors is a man aged 50 to 75 who received an inactivated influenza vaccine. Both conserved end residues are trimmed from each CDR3. Each record gives: V gene, J gene, CDR3 protein.

TRBV3-1	TRBJ2-3	ASSSIRDLRTDTQY
TRBV2	TRBJ2-7	ASSNTGYEQY
TRBV5-1	TRBJ2-7	ASSPLAGVEQY
TRBV10-3	TRBJ2-1	AISESTSGKYNEQF
TRBV6-1	TRBJ2-7	ATGLGEGTYEQY
TRBV19	TRBJ1-2	ASSRWATFFT
TRBV20-1	TRBJ2-3	SARDRRLAGADTQY
TRBV25-1	TRBJ2-3	ASAEAAGGTDTQY
TRBV12-3/TRBV12-4	TRBJ2-1	ASSLVGPSRQQF
TRBV20-1	TRBJ1-5	SAFRGNGNQPQH
TRBV7-6	TRBJ2-5	ASSLEVPQQETQY
TRBV10-3	TRBJ2-3	AISGGGAGGTDTQY
TRBV7-2	TRBJ1-1	ASSPSTARNTEAF
TRBV7-2	TRBJ2-5	ASSPGDGRGPQETQY
TRBV7-8	TRBJ2-7	ASSLNSGSEQY
TRBV6-5	TRBJ1-6	ASSYSTGTAYNSPLH
TRBV20-1	TRBJ2-5	SAPDRGPRTETQY
TRBV12-3/TRBV12-4	TRBJ1-2	ASRSSAQPAYGYT
TRBV29-1	TRBJ2-1	SAGGSGGPLSYNEQF
TRBV4-1	TRBJ2-7	ASSQEVVEAGREQY
TRBV20-1	TRBJ1-5	SAREQLRTGPVQPQH
TRBV6-1	TRBJ1-6	ASSQPGQHSPLH